The rows below give T cell receptor beta chains drawn from one sample of a study of T cells in tumors after PD-1 blockade. Sequencing used immunoSEQ multiplex PCR; TCRdb keeps in-frame clones, though not all of them. The sample comprises some 20,000 clones, about 85% of which are singletons, and roughly 27% rests with the top ten. The input for sequencing was PBMCs, taken after anti-PD-1 therapy. All receptors come from a human donor with advanced basal cell or squamous cell carcinoma (not recorded which). The CDR3 runs from the conserved cysteine through the conserved F or W. D genes are given only for firm matches. Some rows have no size entry. The others give once, few or many, or a class for an expanded clone.

abundance	d_gene	j_gene	v_gene	CDR3aa	CDR3nt
.	TRBD1	TRBJ1-6	TRBV18	CASSPGTGDNSPLHF	TGTGCCAGCTCACCCGGGACAGGGGATAATTCACCCCTCCACTTT
.	.	TRBJ1-1	TRBV7-9	CASSSPGSGGEAFF	TGTGCCAGCAGCTCTCCGGGGTCGGGGGGTGAAGCTTTCTTT
.	.	TRBJ1-6	TRBV3-1/TRBV3-2	CASSQEEGIGSPLHF	TGTGCCAGCAGCCAAGAGGAGGGGATTGGCTCACCCCTCCACTTT
.	.	TRBJ2-7	TRBV19	CASPSVSEQYF	TGTGCCAGTCCCTCGGTATCCGAGCAGTACTTC
.	.	TRBJ2-4	TRBV19	CASTPDSLLAKNIQYF	TGTGCCAGTACCCCGGACTCGTTGCTGGCCAAAAACATTCAGTACTTC
.	.	TRBJ1-5	TRBV6-5	CASSFRVNSNQPQHF	TGTGCCAGCAGTTTTCGGGTAAATAGCAATCAGCCCCAGCATTTT
.	.	TRBJ1-3	TRBV4-1	CASSQSRASGNTIYF	TGCGCCAGCAGCCAAAGCAGGGCCTCTGGAAACACCATATATTTT
.	.	TRBJ1-5	TRBV15	CATSRESWDTQPQHF	TGTGCCACCAGCAGAGAGTCCTGGGATACCCAGCCCCAGCATTTT
.	.	TRBJ1-1	TRBV5-1	CASSAVRPSEAFF	TGCGCCAGCAGCGCCGTGCGGCCTTCTGAAGCTTTCTTT
.	.	TRBJ2-7	TRBV7-9	CASSYRVGYEQYF	TGTGCCAGCAGCTACAGGGTTGGGTACGAGCAGTACTTC
few	TRBD1	TRBJ2-7	TRBV7-6	CASSLGAGQVPEQYF	TGTGCCAGCAGCTTAGGGGCGGGACAGGTCCCCGAGCAGTACTTC
.	TRBD1	TRBJ1-1	TRBV19	CASSTRDRRGEAFF	TGTGCCAGTAGTACCCGGGACAGGCGGGGTGAAGCTTTCTTT
.	.	TRBJ1-5	TRBV6-1	CASSEAPGSQPQHF	TGTGCCAGCAGTGAAGCGCCAGGGAGTCAGCCCCAGCATTTT
once	TRBD1	TRBJ1-1	TRBV5-6	CASSSMGTGLRTEAFF	TGTGCCAGCAGCTCGATGGGGACAGGGTTACGCACTGAAGCTTTCTTT
.	TRBD2	TRBJ2-2	TRBV19	CASNSAGGYTGELFF	TGTGCCAGTAATTCAGCGGGAGGGTACACCGGGGAGCTGTTTTTT
.	.	TRBJ2-2	TRBV9	CASSVLGGNTGELFF	TGTGCCAGCAGCGTACTAGGGGGGAACACCGGGGAGCTGTTTTTT
.	.	TRBJ1-2	TRBV12-3/TRBV12-4	CASSMGLNYGYTF	TGTGCCAGCAGTATGGGACTTAACTATGGCTACACCTTC
.	.	TRBJ1-5	TRBV12-3/TRBV12-4	CASSLVLPPQHF	TGTGCCAGCAGTTTAGTTCTTCCACCCCAGCATTTT
.	.	TRBJ1-1	TRBV6-5	CASSQQGSGNTEAFF	TGTGCCAGCAGCCAACAGGGATCCGGGAACACTGAAGCTTTCTTT
.	.	TRBJ2-7	TRBV5-1	CASKSGSYEQYF	TGCGCCAGCAAATCGGGGTCCTACGAGCAGTACTTC
once	.	TRBJ1-6	TRBV3-1/TRBV3-2	CASSPDSYNSPLHF	TGTGCCAGCAGCCCGGACAGCTATAATTCACCCCTCCACTTT
.	.	TRBJ2-1	TRBV24-1	CATSDWRGRKNEQFF	TGTGCCACCAGTGATTGGCGGGGGCGGAAAAATGAGCAGTTCTTC
.	.	TRBJ1-6	TRBV6-4	CASSGGLSKGLGDNSPLHF	TGTGCCAGCAGCGGAGGGTTGAGTAAGGGACTGGGGGATAATTCACCCCTCCACTTT
once	TRBD1	TRBJ1-5	TRBV5-5	CASSPDWTGFQPQHF	TGTGCCAGCAGCCCGGATTGGACAGGGTTTCAGCCCCAGCATTTT
once	.	TRBJ2-1	TRBV27	CASSPLLISAGNEQFF	TGTGCCAGCAGTCCCCTCCTCATTAGCGCGGGCAATGAGCAGTTCTTC
.	.	TRBJ2-1	TRBV5-8	CASSLGPLVEQFF	TGTGCCAGCAGCTTGGGCCCCCTGGTGGAGCAGTTCTTC
few	.	TRBJ1-6	TRBV19	CASSIGGGGGSPLHF	TGTGCCAGTAGTATAGGGGGCGGAGGAGGATCACCCCTCCACTTT
.	.	TRBJ1-2	TRBV19	CASRVELDSNYGYTF	TGTGCCAGTAGGGTGGAATTGGACAGTAACTATGGCTACACCTTC
.	TRBD1	TRBJ2-7	TRBV2	CASSSQPGQHEQYF	TGTGCCAGCAGCTCACAGCCGGGACAGCACGAGCAGTACTTC
.	.	TRBJ1-2	TRBV9	CASSVGGTYGYTF	TGTGCCAGCAGCGTAGGAGGCACGTATGGCTACACCTTC
.	.	TRBJ1-1	TRBV6-2/TRBV6-3	CASSYSVSHPEAFF	TGTGCCAGCAGTTACTCTGTCAGCCACCCCGAAGCTTTCTTT
.	.	TRBJ1-1	TRBV19	CASSIRGLGGRTEAFF	TGTGCCAGTAGTATTCGGGGACTCGGGGGGAGAACTGAAGCTTTCTTT
.	.	TRBJ1-3	TRBV19	CASSPLSGNTIYF	TGTGCCAGTAGTCCGCTCTCTGGAAACACCATATATTTT
.	TRBD2	TRBJ2-2	TRBV19	CASTLAGVDTGELFF	TGTGCCAGTACTTTAGCGGGAGTAGACACCGGGGAGCTGTTTTTT
.	.	TRBJ1-1	TRBV25-1	CASSEYFGVNTEAFF	TGTGCCAGCAGTGAATATTTTGGGGTAAACACTGAAGCTTTCTTT
medium-sized	TRBD1	TRBJ1-2	TRBV19	CASSPRTGKSYTF	TGTGCCAGTAGTCCGAGGACAGGGAAGAGCTACACCTTC
.	.	TRBJ1-2	TRBV5-4	CASSLGWSGGANGYTF	TGTGCCAGCAGCTTAGGATGGTCGGGGGGCGCGAATGGCTACACCTTC
.	TRBD2	TRBJ2-7	TRBV19	CASRGTSVGEQYF	TGTGCCAGTCGGGGGACTAGCGTGGGCGAGCAGTACTTC
once	TRBD1	TRBJ2-7	TRBV19	CASSSGQVYEQYF	TGTGCCAGTAGTTCAGGACAGGTTTACGAGCAGTACTTC
.	.	TRBJ2-7	TRBV4-1	CASSPRVVASGSSYEQYF	TGCGCCAGCAGCCCCCGGGTCGTCGCGTCTGGAAGCTCCTACGAGCAGTACTTC
.	TRBD1	TRBJ2-7	TRBV24-1	CATSDFPGQGYEQYF	TGTGCCACCAGTGATTTCCCAGGACAGGGTTACGAGCAGTACTTC
.	.	TRBJ1-1	TRBV5-8	CASSLSGLDPNTEAFF	TGTGCCAGCAGCTTGTCTGGCCTCGACCCGAACACTGAAGCTTTCTTT
.	TRBD2	TRBJ2-1	TRBV19	CASSIGSGGAEEQFF	TGTGCCAGTAGTATTGGTAGCGGGGGGGCAGAGGAGCAGTTCTTC
.	.	TRBJ2-3	TRBV5-6	CASSYTGSTQYF	TGTGCCAGCAGCTATACAGGTTCCACGCAGTATTTT
once	TRBD1	TRBJ1-5	TRBV5-1	CASSAGQGEPQHF	TGCGCCAGCAGCGCCGGACAGGGGGAGCCCCAGCATTTT
.	TRBD1	TRBJ1-2	TRBV6-6	CASRPGGRGLGYTF	TGTGCCAGCAGACCCGGGGGGAGGGGGCTGGGCTACACCTTC
.	.	TRBJ2-7	TRBV11-3	CASSSLHEQYF	TGTGCCAGCAGCTCCCTCCACGAGCAGTACTTC
.	.	TRBJ2-3	TRBV28	CASSLNALQQYF	TGTGCCAGCAGTCTTAATGCCCTCCAGCAGTATTTT
.	TRBD2	TRBJ2-5	TRBV28	CASSLAGENQETQYF	TGTGCCAGCAGCCTAGCGGGGGAGAACCAAGAGACCCAGTACTTC
.	.	TRBJ2-2	TRBV5-1	CASSLAAGPNTGELFF	TGCGCCAGCAGCTTGGCAGCAGGACCTAACACCGGGGAGCTGTTTTTT
.	TRBD1	TRBJ2-7	TRBV10-3	CAIRDGTGTSYEQYF	TGTGCCATCAGGGACGGGACAGGGACGTCCTACGAGCAGTACTTC
.	.	TRBJ1-5	TRBV28	CASRGTDSNQPQHF	TGTGCCAGCAGGGGGACGGATAGCAATCAGCCCCAGCATTTT
.	TRBD1	TRBJ2-7	TRBV5-1	CASSYPTGVNEQYF	TGCGCCAGCAGCTACCCTACAGGGGTCAACGAGCAGTACTTC
.	.	TRBJ1-1	TRBV7-8	CASSLDRGGGWTEAFF	TGTGCCAGCAGCTTAGATCGGGGCGGGGGTTGGACTGAAGCTTTCTTT
.	.	TRBJ2-7	TRBV2	CASSEGGSSYEQYF	TGTGCCAGCAGTGAAGGTGGTAGCTCCTACGAGCAGTACTTC
.	TRBD2	TRBJ2-3	TRBV2	CASDGLAATDTQYF	TGTGCCAGCGACGGACTAGCGGCCACAGATACGCAGTATTTT
few	.	TRBJ1-2	TRBV28	CASIPWRGYGYTF	TGTGCCAGCATCCCCTGGAGAGGATATGGCTACACCTTC
.	TRBD2	TRBJ2-1	TRBV6-5	CASSYSGSGGAREQFF	TGTGCCAGCAGTTACTCTGGGAGCGGGGGGGCCCGTGAGCAGTTCTTC